This T cell receptor (beta chain) was recorded in a study of T cells in localized non-small cell lung cancer. Findings of the study overall: Heterogeneity stays possible, as sequencing covered only one tumor region. In adjacent lung appeared a median approximately 61 of the top 100 tumor clones. T cell clonality was highest in uninvolved adjacent lung, above tumor.

With respect to this clone: The antigen is not known.

Measured with immunoSEQ multiplex PCR; TCRdb has only the in-frame clones, and not every one. The sample has around 30,000 clones, roughly 91% seen once. The germline V gene encodes CDR1 KGHSH and CDR2 LQKENI. Deletions cut 3 bases from V and 4 bases from J, with 6 bases between. There are 13 residues in the CDR3. The sample here was peripheral blood, taken before any cancer treatment. The chain is built from TRBV18 and TRBJ2-2; no clear D gene. The clonotype originates from a female donor older than 55 with stage III squamous cell lung carcinoma. CDR3 nucleotide sequence: TGTGCCAGCTCACCCAGTGGCACCGGGGAGCTGTTTTTT. The encoded protein is CASSPSGTGELFF.